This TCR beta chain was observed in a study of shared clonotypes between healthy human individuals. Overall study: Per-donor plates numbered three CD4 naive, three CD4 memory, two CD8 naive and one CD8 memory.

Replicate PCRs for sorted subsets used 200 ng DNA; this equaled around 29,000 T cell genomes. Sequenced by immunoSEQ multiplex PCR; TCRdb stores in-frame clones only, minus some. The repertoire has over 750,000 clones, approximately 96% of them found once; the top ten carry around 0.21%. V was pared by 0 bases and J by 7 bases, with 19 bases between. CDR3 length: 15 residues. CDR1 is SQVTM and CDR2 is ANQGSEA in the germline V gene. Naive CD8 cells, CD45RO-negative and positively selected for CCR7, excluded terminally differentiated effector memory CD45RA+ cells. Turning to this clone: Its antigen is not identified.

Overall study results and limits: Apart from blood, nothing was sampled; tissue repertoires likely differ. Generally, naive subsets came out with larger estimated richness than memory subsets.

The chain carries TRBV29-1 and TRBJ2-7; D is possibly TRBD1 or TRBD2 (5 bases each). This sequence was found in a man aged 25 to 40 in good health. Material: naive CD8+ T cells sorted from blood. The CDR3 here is CSVEDLGRESGEQYF. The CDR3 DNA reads TGCAGCGTTGAAGATTTGGGCAGGGAGTCTGGGGAGCAGTACTTC.